Listed below are T cell receptor beta chains from one sample, sequenced in a study of graft-versus-host responses after intestinal transplantation. Data came from immunoSEQ multiplex PCR; TCRdb stores just in-frame clones and leaves some out. The table lists 22,000 or so clones, around three quarters of them singletons. Material: ileum tissue, obtained 12 days after intestinal transplant. These receptor sequences come from a human patient who received an intestinal transplant, so some T cells may come from the graft donor. CDR3s include the opening cysteine and the closing phenylalanine or tryptophan. The D gene is left open where the match is weak. Some rows mark clone size as missing; the rest say once, few, many or name a class of expanded clone.

clone_size	d_call	v_call	j_call	cdr3_aa	cdr3_nt
NA	NA	TRBV5-1	TRBJ2-5	CASSLSRGSQETQYF	TGCGCCAGCAGCTTGTCCAGGGGAAGCCAAGAGACCCAGTACTTC
once	NA	TRBV27	TRBJ1-4	CASSSGLAHEKLFF	TGTGCCAGCAGCTCCGGGTTGGCGCACGAAAAACTGTTTTTT
NA	NA	TRBV7-3	TRBJ1-2	CASSFQGYGYTF	TGTGCCAGCAGCTTTCAGGGTTATGGCTACACCTTC
once	TRBD2	TRBV2	TRBJ2-3	CASSPHFSGGTDTQYF	TGTGCCAGCAGTCCCCACTTTAGCGGGGGCACAGATACGCAGTATTTT
NA	TRBD1	TRBV6-5	TRBJ1-2	CASSYSRTGGYTF	TGTGCCAGCAGTTACTCCCGGACAGGGGGCTACACCTTC
NA	NA	TRBV7-2	TRBJ1-2	CASSHRVYYGYTF	TGTGCCAGCAGCCACAGGGTGTACTATGGCTACACCTTC
NA	TRBD1	TRBV19	TRBJ2-2	CASSILDRVTDTGELFF	TGTGCCAGTAGTATACTGGACAGGGTTACGGACACCGGGGAGCTGTTTTTT
NA	NA	TRBV2	TRBJ1-1	CASSGTRNRETEAFF	TGTGCCAGCAGTGGGACCCGGAACAGGGAGACTGAAGCTTTCTTT
NA	TRBD1	TRBV19	TRBJ1-5	CASSMQGAQPQHF	TGTGCCAGTAGTATGCAGGGGGCGCAGCCCCAGCATTTT
NA	TRBD2	TRBV5-1	TRBJ2-1	CASSLVPQRGTKYNEQFF	TGCGCCAGCAGCTTGGTGCCCCAGCGGGGGACCAAATACAATGAGCAGTTCTTC
NA	NA	TRBV4-2	TRBJ2-3	CASSQALDGNTQYF	TGTGCCAGCAGCCAAGCCCTGGACGGGAATACGCAGTATTTT
NA	NA	TRBV10-3	TRBJ1-2	CAISTGVYGYTF	TGTGCCATCAGTACGGGGGTCTATGGCTACACCTTC
once	NA	TRBV6-5	TRBJ1-6	CASSYLQNNSPLHF	TGTGCCAGCAGTTACTTACAGAATAATTCACCCCTCCACTTT
NA	TRBD1	TRBV23-1	TRBJ2-3	CASPLPQDRGQDTQYF	TGCGCCAGCCCGCTCCCCCAGGACAGGGGGCAAGATACGCAGTATTTT
NA	NA	TRBV6-5	TRBJ1-2	CASSYGRGVDGYTF	TGTGCCAGCAGTTACGGCCGGGGGGTCGATGGCTACACCTTC
NA	NA	TRBV19	TRBJ2-5	CASSIVGGWETQYF	TGTGCCAGTAGTATTGTAGGAGGGTGGGAGACCCAGTACTTC
few	TRBD1	TRBV27	TRBJ2-1	CASSPVDQWDSINNEQFF	TGTGCCAGCAGTCCCGTGGATCAGTGGGACAGCATCAACAATGAGCAGTTCTTC
NA	NA	TRBV2	TRBJ2-7	CASRDATGHYEQYF	TGTGCCAGCAGGGACGCGACAGGTCACTACGAGCAGTACTTC
once	TRBD1	TRBV5-1	TRBJ2-7	CASSLWTGGRSYEQYF	TGCGCCAGCAGCTTATGGACAGGGGGCCGATCCTACGAGCAGTACTTC
once	TRBD2	TRBV6-4	TRBJ2-2	CASSDGTSGGAGAGELFF	TGTGCCAGCAGTGACGGGACTAGCGGGGGGGCTGGGGCCGGGGAGCTGTTTTTT
few	TRBD2	TRBV7-8	TRBJ2-3	CASSPRAGGSTDTQYF	TGTGCCAGCAGCCCCAGGGCGGGGGGGAGCACAGATACGCAGTATTTT
NA	NA	TRBV7-9	TRBJ2-1	CASSPISGPGYNEQFF	TGTGCCAGCAGCCCTATATCGGGCCCAGGGTACAATGAGCAGTTCTTC
NA	TRBD1	TRBV2	TRBJ2-7	CASGSQGGNYEQYF	TGTGCCAGCGGTTCACAGGGGGGCAACTACGAGCAGTACTTC
NA	NA	TRBV18	TRBJ2-1	CASSRNFPSYNEQFF	TGTGCCAGCTCCAGGAACTTCCCCTCCTACAATGAGCAGTTCTTC
NA	TRBD1	TRBV25-1	TRBJ1-5	CASSESPRDSNQPQHF	TGTGCCAGCAGTGAAAGCCCTCGGGACAGTAATCAGCCCCAGCATTTT
NA	TRBD2	TRBV7-8	TRBJ2-1	CASSLGLAGNEQFF	TGTGCCAGCAGCTTAGGGCTAGCGGGGAATGAGCAGTTCTTC
once	NA	TRBV27	TRBJ1-1	CASSPLNVHTEAFF	TGTGCCAGCAGTCCCCTAAACGTACACACTGAAGCTTTCTTT
NA	NA	TRBV7-9	TRBJ2-7	CASSLRGNVDEQYF	TGTGCCAGCAGCTTACGGGGAAATGTCGACGAGCAGTACTTC
NA	TRBD1	TRBV5-6	TRBJ1-2	CASSGQGVGYTF	TGTGCCAGCAGCGGACAGGGGGTCGGCTACACCTTC
NA	NA	TRBV7-9	TRBJ2-7	CASSRDISEQYF	TGTGCCAGCAGCCGGGACATTAGCGAGCAGTACTTC
NA	TRBD2	TRBV4-3	TRBJ2-3	CASSHVSGSPDTQYF	TGCGCCAGCAGCCACGTTAGCGGGAGCCCAGATACGCAGTATTTT
NA	TRBD2	TRBV27	TRBJ2-7	CASSRRGGHNSYEQYF	TGTGCCAGCAGTCGCCGGGGGGGCCATAACTCCTACGAGCAGTACTTC
NA	NA	TRBV2	TRBJ2-7	CASSLGDSAYEQYF	TGTGCCAGCAGCCTCGGAGACAGTGCCTACGAGCAGTACTTC
once	TRBD2	TRBV19	TRBJ2-7	CASSPGLAGGFEQYF	TGTGCCAGTAGTCCAGGACTAGCGGGGGGTTTTGAGCAGTACTTC
NA	NA	TRBV6-5	TRBJ2-7	CASSYGGPSYEQYF	TGTGCCAGCAGTTACGGGGGCCCCTCCTACGAGCAGTACTTC
NA	NA	TRBV13	TRBJ2-2	CASSLGSGAGELFF	TGTGCCAGCAGCTTAGGATCGGGGGCCGGGGAGCTGTTTTTT
NA	NA	TRBV19	TRBJ2-3	CASSIGGTQYF	TGTGCCAGTAGTATTGGGGGGACGCAGTATTTT
NA	NA	TRBV4-1	TRBJ2-5	CASSRGGGLGETQYF	TGCGCCAGCAGCCGGGGCGGGGGCCTGGGAGAGACCCAGTACTTC
NA	NA	TRBV4-3	TRBJ1-3	CASSQDISGTGNTIYF	TGCGCCAGCAGCCAAGATATTTCAGGGACTGGAAACACCATATATTTT
NA	NA	TRBV6-5	TRBJ2-1	CASGGGSTEQFF	TGTGCCAGCGGCGGGGGCAGCACTGAGCAGTTCTTC
NA	NA	TRBV7-9	TRBJ2-7	CASSYPGGSHEQYF	TGTGCCAGCAGCTACCCCGGCGGGTCCCACGAGCAGTACTTC
NA	NA	TRBV5-6	TRBJ2-1	CASSLGRGTSNEQFF	TGTGCCAGCAGCTTGGGCAGGGGGACTTCTAATGAGCAGTTCTTC
NA	NA	TRBV12-2	TRBJ2-7	CARVAGGYEQYF	TGTGCAAGGGTAGCGGGAGGTTACGAGCAGTACTTC
NA	TRBD2	TRBV5-1	TRBJ2-3	CASSPQRGGLADTQYF	TGCGCCAGCAGCCCGCAGCGGGGGGGTCTCGCAGATACGCAGTATTTT
NA	TRBD1	TRBV5-5	TRBJ1-2	CASSLGGTGESYGYTF	TGTGCCAGCAGCTTGGGCGGGACAGGGGAAAGCTATGGCTACACCTTC
NA	NA	TRBV10-3	TRBJ2-1	CAISGTTNEQFF	TGTGCCATCAGTGGGACAACCAATGAGCAGTTCTTC
NA	NA	TRBV2	TRBJ2-4	CASIGHLKNIQYF	TGTGCCAGCATCGGACACCTAAAAAACATTCAGTACTTC
once	TRBD2	TRBV6-1	TRBJ2-7	CASRRGVAGPYEQYF	TGTGCCAGCAGACGGGGGGTAGCGGGGCCCTACGAGCAGTACTTC
NA	NA	TRBV9	TRBJ1-1	CASSVGPGEGTEAFF	TGTGCCAGCAGCGTAGGACCAGGGGAAGGGACTGAAGCTTTCTTT
NA	NA	TRBV10-3	TRBJ2-3	CAISGQGGTDTQYF	TGTGCCATCAGTGGGCAGGGCGGCACAGATACGCAGTATTTT
NA	NA	TRBV13	TRBJ1-2	CASSPYSYFIPNYGYTF	TGTGCCAGCAGCCCCTACAGTTACTTCATCCCTAACTATGGCTACACCTTC
NA	TRBD1	TRBV7-7	TRBJ2-1	CASSFGPGQGQTNEQFF	TGTGCTAGCAGCTTCGGCCCGGGACAGGGTCAGACAAATGAGCAGTTCTTC
NA	NA	TRBV5-1	TRBJ1-1	CASSLQGGVNTEAFF	TGCGCCAGCAGCTTGCAGGGAGGGGTAAACACTGAAGCTTTCTTT
NA	NA	TRBV4-2	TRBJ2-7	CASSQGASAYYEQYF	TGTGCCAGCAGCCAAGGCGCTAGCGCCTACTACGAGCAGTACTTC
NA	TRBD2	TRBV7-8	TRBJ2-3	CASSPGTSGGTDTQYF	TGTGCCAGCAGCCCAGGGACTAGCGGGGGCACAGATACGCAGTATTTT
NA	NA	TRBV27	TRBJ1-2	CATKPAGGFGYTF	TGTGCCACCAAACCCGCGGGGGGCTTTGGCTACACCTTC